These 22 T cell receptor beta chains came from one sample sequenced in a study of cytomegalovirus exposure and HLA in healthy donors. The study ran its PCR with 60 Vbeta and 13 Jbeta primers. Clones were read by immunoSEQ multiplex PCR, and TCRdb kept only the in-frame ones, dropping some. The sample has about 83,000 clones. The sequencing input was PBMCs. These receptors originate from a man aged 18 to 30 in good health and CMV-seropositive.

The chain recombines TRBV5-5 with TRBJ2-7, with D possibly matching TRBD2 (5 bases). The CDR3 totals 13 residues. V lost 0 bases to trimming and J lost 7 bases, with 11 bases between them. The germline gives CDR1 SGHKS, CDR2 YYEKEE (reference sequence). CDR3 coding DNA: TGTGCCAGCAGCTTGGCTATCGGGGTTGAGCAGTACTTC. This encodes CASSLAIGVEQYF.

This chain uses TRBV2 with TRBJ1-2; D remains unclear. There are 12 residues in the CDR3. V dropped 10 bases and J dropped 4 bases, with 13 bases sitting between them. The germline V gene encodes CDR1 SNHLY and CDR2 FYNNEI. This chain's CDR3 is CATSTESYGYTF. The CDR3 DNA is TGTGCCACCTCAACTGAATCCTATGGCTACACCTTC.

The V gene is TRBV7-2, the J gene TRBJ1-2; D not resolved. The germline gives CDR1 SGHTA, CDR2 FQGNSA. Trimming took off 3 bases at V and 0 bases at J, with 8 bases between the two ends. The CDR3 sequence is 14 residues long. CDR3 protein: CASSLATANYGYTF. CDR3 sequence (DNA): TGTGCCAGCAGCTTGGCGACTGCTAACTATGGCTACACCTTC.

The chain carries TRBV9 and TRBJ1-3; weak D call: TRBD1 (5 bases). V gave up 0 bases and J gave up 1 base, with 11 bases separating them. The V gene's germline CDR1 is SGDLS and CDR2 YYNGEE. The CDR3 runs to 16 residues. CDR3 in amino acids: CASSVEPRVSGNTIYF. Here the CDR3 DNA reads TGTGCCAGCAGCGTAGAACCCAGGGTATCTGGAAACACCATATATTTT.

The chain employs TRBV29-1 and TRBJ2-2, with a tentative D call TRBD2 (6 bases). V gave up 6 bases and J gave up 3 bases, with 11 bases separating them. In germline, CDR1 is SQVTM, CDR2 ANQGSEA. This CDR3 comprises 13 residues. The CDR3 protein is CSVAGLYTGELFF. Here the CDR3 DNA reads TGCAGCGTAGCCGGACTATACACCGGGGAGCTGTTTTTT.

This chain links TRBV9 with TRBJ2-1; D gene uncertain. CDR3 length: 12 amino acids. Germline V gives CDR1 SGDLS, CDR2 YYNGEE. V was cut by 4 bases and J by 10 bases, with 12 bases left in between. The CDR3 nucleotides are TGTGCCAGCAGCACTCGTATAACCGAGCAGTTCTTC. This translates into CASSTRITEQFF.

The V gene is TRBV9, the J gene TRBJ1-1, with D perhaps matching TRBD1 (5 bases). Trimming removed 5 bases from V and 8 bases from J, with 19 bases in between. The CDR3 runs 14 residues. CDR1 is SGDLS, CDR2 YYNGEE, per germline. This CDR3 is CASSSRDFGSEAFF. The CDR3 DNA is TGTGCCAGCAGTAGCAGGGACTTCGGCTCCGAAGCTTTCTTT.

This chain joins TRBV6-1 and TRBJ1-1; the D gene is possibly TRBD1 (5 bases). With 11 bases removed from V and 3 bases from J, the gap between germline ends came to 13 bases. CDR1 is MNHNS, CDR2 SASEGT, per germline. The CDR3 loop spans 12 amino acids. CDR3 sequence (DNA): TGTGCCTGCGAACAGGCCTACACTGAAGCTTTCTTT. Amino acids: CACEQAYTEAFF.

CDR3: CASSLRTNQPQHF. The DNA for the CDR3 is TGTGCCAGTAGTCTCAGAACCAATCAGCCCCAGCATTTT. V usage is TRBV19 and J usage is TRBJ1-5; D call uncertain. Germline V gene data show CDR1 as LNHDA and CDR2 as SQIVND (reference sequence). The germline V and J ends were trimmed by 5 bases and 3 bases, with 8 bases remaining between them. This CDR3 is 13 amino acids long.

CDR3 DNA sequence: TGTGCCAGCAGCTCCTCGGTATGGGTAGCGGGAGCCTACGAGCAGTACTTC. Its translation is CASSSSVWVAGAYEQYF. The chain recombines TRBV11-2 with TRBJ2-7; TRBD2 matches at 9 bases. Trimming at V came to 4 bases and at J to 2 bases, leaving 12 bases not matched to a gene. CDR3 size: 17 residues. The germline V gene has CDR1 SGHAT and CDR2 FQNNGV.

This chain links TRBV9 with TRBJ1-2; D not resolved. With 0 bases removed from V and 7 bases from J, the gap between germline ends came to 10 bases. CDR3 length: 13 amino acids. Germline V gives CDR1 SGDLS, CDR2 YYNGEE. The CDR3 DNA is TGTGCCAGCAGCGTAGGAGGGTGGAGTGGCTACACCTTC. It yields the protein CASSVGGWSGYTF. Full variable domain (remainder filled in from reference TRBV9 and TRBJ1-2): DSGVTQTPKHLITATGQRVTLRCSPRSGDLSVYWYQQSLDQGLQFLIQYYNGEERAKGNILERFSAQQFPDLHSELNLSSLELGDSALYFCASSVGGWSGYTFGSGTRLTVV.

The rearrangement uses TRBV6-1 and TRBJ2-5, with 9 bases identical to TRBD1. The DNA end is a closer match to TRBJ2-7, so the J assignment may be wrong. Looked up from germline, CDR1 is MNHNS and CDR2 is SASEGT. The CDR3 is made up of 15 amino acids. CDR3 sequence (DNA): TGTGCCAGCAGAATACCCGGGACAGGGTTGAACGAGCAGTACTTC. Its translation is CASRIPGTGLNEQYF.

V gene TRBV7-9 combines with J gene TRBJ1-5; D unclear. V was cut by 5 bases and J by 3 bases, with 5 bases left in between. Germline CDR1 reads SEHNR; CDR2 reads FQNEAQ (reference sequence). This CDR3 is built from 12 residues. CDR3 nucleotides: TGTGCCAGCAGCCTCCCCAATCAGCCCCAGCATTTT. The encoded protein is CASSLPNQPQHF.

The chain uses TRBV5-1 and TRBJ2-5; possibly TRBD2 for D (6 bases). In germline, CDR1 is SGHRS, CDR2 YFSETQ. V was trimmed by 2 bases and J by 1 base, leaving 18 bases between them. The CDR3 is 17 residues long. The CDR3 DNA reads TGCGCCAGCAGCTTCGGGCGGGGCGGCGGGTCCCAAGAGACCCAGTACTTC. The encoded protein is CASSFGRGGGSQETQYF.

This chain connects TRBV11-2 to TRBJ2-7; tentative D call: TRBD1 (5 bases). The CDR3 length is 15 residues. Germline V lookup: CDR1 SGHAT, CDR2 FQNNGV. Trimming removed 4 bases from V and 4 bases from J, with 17 bases in between. The CDR3 here is CASSSGRIGAYEQYF. CDR3 in DNA: TGTGCCAGCAGCTCCGGACGGATTGGGGCATACGAGCAGTACTTC.

The rearrangement uses TRBV11-2 and TRBJ2-7; D unresolved. This CDR3 has 13 residues. Between the trimmed V and J ends, which lost 1 base and 4 bases, there was a span of 8 bases. Germline CDR1 and CDR2: SGHAT and FQNNGV. CDR3 sequence (DNA): TGTGCCAGCAGCTTAGGGATACAGTACGAGCAGTACTTC. Translated, it gives CASSLGIQYEQYF.

The CDR3 DNA sequence: TGTGCCAGCAGCTTAGGGGGGGTCTTCATAAATGAGCAGTTCTTC. It yields the protein CASSLGGVFINEQFF. V is TRBV7-2 and J is TRBJ2-1; tentative D call: TRBD2 (6 bases). Deletions cut 1 base from V and 7 bases from J, with 14 bases between. The CDR3 has 15 amino acids. Germline values: CDR1 SGHTA, CDR2 FQGNSA.

This sequence joins TRBV6-6 and TRBJ1-6, with TRBD1 identical over 7 bases. V was clipped by 2 bases and J by 7 bases; unmatched bases: 2. This CDR3 has 14 amino acids. Germline V gene data show CDR1 as MNHNY and CDR2 as SVGAGI (reference sequence). Here the CDR3 reads CASSYEGANSPLHF. The CDR3, as DNA: TGTGCCAGCAGTTACGAGGGGGCCAATTCACCCCTCCACTTT.

The V and J genes are TRBV20-1 and TRBJ1-1, with a tentative D call TRBD1 (5 bases). The CDR3 extends over 11 amino acids. Germline CDR1 is DFQATT and CDR2 is SNEGSKA (reference sequence). Trimming took 3 bases from V and 11 from J, leaving 13 bases between them. The CDR3 loop reads CSARVTRGAFF. In nucleotides, the CDR3 is TGCAGTGCTAGGGTGACCCGGGGGGCTTTCTTT.

The CDR3 region is CASSQGTSGRDNEQFF. The CDR3 DNA sequence: TGTGCCAGCAGCCAGGGGACTAGCGGGAGGGACAATGAGCAGTTCTTC. The chain uses TRBV11-2 and TRBJ2-1; 16 nucleotides agree with TRBD2. The J segment lost 5 bases and the V segment lost 5 bases, leaving 3 bases of the junction unmatched. Looked up from germline, CDR1 is SGHAT and CDR2 is FQNNGV. CDR3 length: 16 amino acids.

V is TRBV5-1 and J is TRBJ2-2; D unresolved. This CDR3 has 13 residues. In germline, CDR1 is SGHRS, CDR2 YFSETQ. The germline V and J ends were trimmed by 0 bases and 6 bases, with 6 bases remaining between them. The DNA for the CDR3 is TGCGCCAGCAGCTTGGCTGTAGCCGGGGAGCTGTTTTTT. Translating it yields CASSLAVAGELFF. Drawing the rest from reference TRBV5-1 and TRBJ2-2, the complete variable domain is KAGVTQTPRYLIKTRGQQVTLSCSPISGHRSVSWYQQTPGQGLQFLFEYFSETQRNKGNFPGRFSGRQFSNSRSEMNVSTLELGDSALYLCASSLAVAGELFFGEGSRLTVL.

The rearrangement links TRBV28 to TRBJ1-6; TRBD1 matches 9 bases. Unmatched junction bases numbered 9, after V lost 5 bases and J lost 7 bases. Germline CDR1 reads MDHEN; CDR2 reads SYDVKM. The CDR3 length is 16 residues. The CDR3 DNA is TGTGCCAGCAGTCCCTTGCTGGGACAGGGAAATTCACCCCTCCACTTT. Amino acids: CASSPLLGQGNSPLHF.